The clone carrying this T cell receptor (beta chain) was observed a handful of times. Germline trimming cut 4 bases from V and 0 bases from J; bases unmatched to any gene: 13. The CDR3 consists of 18 residues. CDR1 SGHNT and CDR2 YYREEE come from the germline V gene (reference sequence). These data belong to a study of blood T cell repertoires in COVID-19. Study at large: Both acute and convalescent COVID-19 samples were obtained from the United States, Italy and Spain.

In the authors' methods: Amplification of reference gene primers was used by the study to estimate nucleated cell counts. Using immunoSEQ multiplex PCR, the repertoire was profiled, and TCRdb retains in-frame clones only, with some absent. V, J and clone size were drawn from that table, and D and trimming were deduced from the DNA. Among some 110,000 clones, approximately 87% were seen once, and the ten largest hold 2% to 2.5%. Sequences were obtained from peripheral blood. V is TRBV5-4 and J is TRBJ2-7; 10 bases agree with TRBD2. The TCR originated in a man between 25 and 39 years old with acute or convalescent COVID-19. This CDR3 is CASSHSGLTSGPSYEQYV. In DNA form, the CDR3 reads TGTGCCAGCAGCCACTCCGGCCTGACTAGCGGGCCCTCCTACGAGCAGTACGTC.